One and the same sample provided the 9 T cell receptor beta chains below, sequenced in a study of cytomegalovirus exposure and HLA in healthy donors. The PCR used 60 Vbeta and 13 Jbeta primers. Generated by immunoSEQ multiplex PCR, the TCRdb table keeps only in-frame clones and is missing some. The table has fewer than 200,000 clones, roughly 84% seen once. What was sequenced was PBMCs. The receptor set was obtained from a girl in the first two years of life in good health and CMV-seronegative.

The chain links TRBV27 to TRBJ2-3; 10 nucleotides match TRBD2. Germline V gene sequence: CDR1 MNHEY, CDR2 SMNVEV (reference sequence). This CDR3 contains 19 residues. Unmatched junction bases numbered 20, after V lost 7 bases and J lost 4 bases. The CDR3 sequence is CASTPLGSGGAGAPDTQYF. In DNA form, the CDR3 reads TGTGCCAGCACCCCCCTAGGGAGCGGGGGGGCCGGTGCACCAGATACGCAGTATTTT.

The chain links TRBV10-2 to TRBJ2-7, with 12 nucleotides matching TRBD2. The CDR3 is made up of 15 amino acids. Germline lookup yields CDR1 WSHSY and CDR2 SAAADI. V was clipped by 2 bases and J by 4 bases; unmatched bases: 3. CDR3 protein: CASSERLAGEYEQYF. CDR3 DNA sequence: TGCGCCAGCAGTGAGAGACTAGCGGGGGAATACGAGCAGTACTTC.

V is TRBV6-1 and J is TRBJ1-1, with 12 bases matching TRBD1. The CDR3 contains 14 residues. Germline V CDR1 and CDR2: MNHNS, SASEGT. The trim removed 10 bases at V and 3 bases at J, leaving 6 bases unmatched. The CDR3 DNA reads TGTGCCAACAGCGGGACAGGGGGCTACACTGAAGCTTTCTTT. This translates into CANSGTGGYTEAFF.

The V call is TRBV30, the J call TRBJ2-1; TRBD1 matches at 7 bases. V dropped 1 base and J dropped 12; count of bases not matched to a gene: 9. CDR1 and CDR2 from the germline V gene are GTSNPN and SVGIG (reference sequence). The CDR3 covers 13 residues. The CDR3 DNA reads as TGTGCCTGGAGTGCCACGACAGGGATCACGCAGTTCTTC. Its protein is CAWSATTGITQFF.

The rearrangement links TRBV9 to TRBJ2-6; 11 nucleotides align to TRBD1. The CDR3 is 18 amino acids. In germline, CDR1 is SGDLS, CDR2 YYNGEE. Germline trimming cut 0 bases from V and 3 bases from J; bases unmatched to any gene: 5. The CDR3 loop is CASSVEWTGGGGANVLTF. CDR3 coding DNA: TGTGCCAGCAGCGTAGAGTGGACAGGGGGCGGTGGGGCCAACGTCCTGACTTTC.

This clone was found once. V usage is TRBV13 and J usage is TRBJ2-1; TRBD2 aligns across 9 bases. The V gene's germline CDR1 is PRHDT and CDR2 FYEKMQ (reference sequence). The V and J ends lost 9 bases and 8 bases, in that order; junction bases with no gene match: 11. This CDR3 contains 14 residues. The CDR3 loop reads CASFSGSTRDEQFF. Here the CDR3 DNA reads TGTGCCAGTTTTAGCGGGAGTACGAGAGATGAGCAGTTCTTC. The whole variable domain, filled in from reference TRBV13 and TRBJ2-1, reads AAGVIQSPRHLIKEKRETATLKCYPIPRHDTVYWYQQGPGQDPQFLISFYEKMQSDKGSIPDRFSAQQFSDYHSELNMSSLELGDSALYFCASFSGSTRDEQFFGPGTRLTVL.

The chain carries TRBV27 and TRBJ2-2; no clear D. This CDR3 contains 14 residues. Germline CDR1 is MNHEY and CDR2 is SMNVEV (reference sequence). V dropped 8 bases and J dropped 6 bases, with 16 bases sitting between them. CDR3 protein: CASSISGFAGELFF. The CDR3 DNA is TGTGCCAGCTCCATCTCAGGCTTCGCCGGGGAGCTGTTTTTT.

The rearrangement joins TRBV11-2 to TRBJ1-1; TRBD1 matches at 9 bases. V lost 2 bases and J lost 11; bases outside the gene matches: 12. CDR1 is SGHAT, CDR2 FQNNGV, per germline. The CDR3 loop spans 15 amino acids. The CDR3 spells CASSLSPGTGLGAFF. For the CDR3, the DNA is TGTGCCAGCAGCTTATCCCCCGGGACAGGGCTCGGGGCTTTCTTT. Supplemented by reference TRBV11-2 and TRBJ1-1, the full variable domain reads EAGVAQSPRYKIIEKRQSVAFWCNPISGHATLYWYQQILGQGPKLLIQFQNNGVVDDSQLPKDRFSAERLKGVDSTLKIQPAKLEDSAVYLCASSLSPGTGLGAFFGQGTRLTVV.

This rearrangement joins TRBV5-4 to TRBJ2-7; 13 bases fit TRBD2. Germline V gene data show CDR1 as SGHNT and CDR2 as YYREEE (reference sequence). V gave up 4 bases and J gave up 4 bases; unmatched junction bases: 5. The CDR3 extends over 15 amino acids. CDR3 region: CASSPGLAGAYEQYF. As DNA, the CDR3 is TGTGCCAGCAGCCCTGGACTAGCGGGAGCGTACGAGCAGTACTTC.